This paragraph covers one TCR beta chain sequence. Its antigen is as yet unknown. Germline V gene sequence: CDR1 LNHDA, CDR2 SQIVND (reference sequence). Trimming removed 6 bases from V and 4 bases from J, with 16 bases in between. The CDR3 extends over 15 amino acids. This table comes from immunoSEQ multiplex PCR, and its TCRdb copy is limited to in-frame clones, with some not included. The repertoire holds fewer than 85,000 clones, with 80% to 90% as singletons. The record originates from a study of OX40 agonist ivuxolimab in advanced cancers. Study at large: Patients in the trial were receiving intravenous ivuxolimab every 2 weeks, at doses of 0.01 to 10 mg/kg. Three individuals attained partial responses, comprising one hepatocellular carcinoma case and two cutaneous melanoma cases. Treatment received earlier with anti-PD-1, anti-PD-L1 or anti-CTLA-4 agents was allowed, and roughly 40% had some.

Study findings and constraints: Averaging showed that CD8+ T cells had more expanded clones than CD4+ did.

The source of this sequence is an adult with an advanced solid tumor such as melanoma, head and neck, liver or kidney cancer. This specimen consisted of CD4+ or CD8+ T cells sorted from blood, obtained in a trial of the OX40 agonist ivuxolimab. V usage is TRBV19 and J usage is TRBJ2-4; TRBD1 might be the D (9 bases). The CDR3 DNA follows: TGTGCCAGTAGCTCGGGAGGGACAGGGAAAAACATTCAGTACTTC. As protein: CASSSGGTGKNIQYF.